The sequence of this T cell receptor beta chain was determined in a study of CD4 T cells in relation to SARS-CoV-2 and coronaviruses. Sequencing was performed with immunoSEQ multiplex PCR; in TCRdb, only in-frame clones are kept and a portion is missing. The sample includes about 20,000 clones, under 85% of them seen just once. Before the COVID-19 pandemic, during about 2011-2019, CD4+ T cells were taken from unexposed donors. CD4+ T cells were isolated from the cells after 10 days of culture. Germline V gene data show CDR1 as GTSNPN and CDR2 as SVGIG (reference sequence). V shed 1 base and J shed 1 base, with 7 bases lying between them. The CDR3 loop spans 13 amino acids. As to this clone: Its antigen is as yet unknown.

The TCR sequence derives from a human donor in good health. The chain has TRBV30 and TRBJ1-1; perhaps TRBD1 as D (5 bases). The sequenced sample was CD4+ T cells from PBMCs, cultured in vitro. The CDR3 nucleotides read TGTGCCTGGAGTGGAGGACAGAACACTGAAGCTTTCTTT. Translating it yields CAWSGGQNTEAFF.